This passage covers 14 T cell receptor beta chains from one sample sequenced in a study of spatial heterogeneity in lung cancer. Their antigen targets remain unknown. Study outcomes and limitations: Expanded alpha and beta TCR counts within tumors tracked tumor mutation counts.

Indicated time point: sample taken at primary tumor resection. TCRdb reprocessed the 5' RACE reads via MiXCR and lists one record per CDR3 protein. The sample contains approximately 4,000 distinct CDR3 sequences, about 33% of which appear only once. The specimen was lung tumor tissue, collected at surgery. The receptor set was obtained from a male donor with early-stage non-small cell lung cancer.

This clonotype was counted between two and nine times. The V call is TRBV4-1, the J call TRBJ2-2; a possible D gene is TRBD1 (6 bases). The CDR3 contains 13 residues. Per the germline V gene, CDR1 is MGHRA and CDR2 is YSYEKL. V gave up 0 bases and J gave up 10 bases, with 9 bases separating them. The CDR3 here is CASSQDHRAELFF. DNA for the CDR3: TGCGCCAGCAGCCAAGATCACAGGGCGGAGCTGTTTTTT.

This clonotype is large by share. This CDR3 reads CASSPGQGTDTQYF. In DNA form, the CDR3 reads TGTGCCAGCAGCCCGGGACAGGGAACAGATACGCAGTATTTT. The chain links TRBV11-3 to TRBJ2-3; TRBD1 matches 9 bases. Germline CDR1 SGHNT, CDR2 YENEEA. CDR3 size: 14 residues. J lost 3 bases, V lost 5 bases, and 3 bases had no gene match.

A few counts support this clonotype. The rearrangement uses TRBV11-2 and TRBJ2-4; TRBD1 matches at 9 bases. Unmatched junction bases numbered 13, after V lost 4 bases and J lost 6 bases. Germline lookup yields CDR1 SGHAT and CDR2 FQNNGV. The CDR3 is 17 amino acids. DNA for the CDR3: TGTGCCAGCAGCTCCTCCGCGGGGACAGGGATGCGAAACATTCAGTACTTC. Amino acids: CASSSSAGTGMRNIQYF.

The V gene is TRBV28, the J gene TRBJ2-1; D may correspond to TRBD1 or TRBD2 (7 bases each). The CDR3 is 15 residues long. Germline V gene data show CDR1 as MDHEN and CDR2 as SYDVKM. V was trimmed by 9 bases and J by 8 bases, leaving 23 bases between them. As DNA, the CDR3 is TGTGCCAGTTATTCAGGGGGACTACGAGGCGATGAGCAGTTCTTC. Translation gives CASYSGGLRGDEQFF.

In its sample, this clonotype is medium-sized. The chain combines TRBV11-2 with TRBJ2-2; 7 nucleotides align to TRBD1. Trimming took 9 bases from V and 3 from J; bases not matched to a gene: 4. CDR1 and CDR2 from the germline V gene are SGHAT and FQNNGV. The CDR3 has 13 amino acids. The CDR3 nucleotides read TGTGCCAGTCGTAGGGGGCACACCGGGGAGCTGTTTTTT. Its protein product is CASRRGHTGELFF.

V and J are TRBV5-1 and TRBJ2-1, with 10 nucleotides matching TRBD2. From germline, CDR1 is SGHRS and CDR2 YFSETQ. The CDR3 sequence is 15 residues long. V was pared by 5 bases and J by 5 bases, with 7 bases of the junction left unmatched. Here the CDR3 DNA reads TGCGCCAGCAGTCTCAGGACTAGCGGTGACAATGAGCAGTTCTTC. This sequence encodes CASSLRTSGDNEQFF.

This clonotype was counted at least ten times. The V and J genes are TRBV10-3 and TRBJ1-2; D may be TRBD1 (5 bases). The CDR3 spans 12 residues. V was cut by 6 bases and J by 6 bases, with 11 bases left in between. From germline, CDR1 is ENHRY and CDR2 SYGVKD. CDR3 sequence reads: CAIRTGADGYTF. The CDR3 nucleotides read TGTGCCATCAGGACTGGGGCGGATGGCTACACCTTC.

The chain's CDR3 is CSASLTSYEQYF. In DNA form, the CDR3 reads TGCAGTGCTAGTCTCACCTCCTACGAGCAGTACTTC. This rearrangement joins TRBV20-1 to TRBJ2-7, with D unresolved. The CDR3 consists of 12 residues. Trimming removed 3 bases at V and 0 bases at J, with 6 bases between. The germline CDR1 and CDR2 sequences are DFQATT and SNEGSKA (reference sequence).

The chain has TRBV20-1 and TRBJ2-3; 10 positions match TRBD2. The CDR3 covers 15 residues. V lost 6 bases, J lost 1 base, and 7 bases stayed unmatched. CDR1 DFQATT and CDR2 SNEGSKA come from the germline V gene (reference sequence). The CDR3: CSAHYGTSGTDTQYF. The CDR3 DNA reads TGCAGTGCCCACTACGGGACTAGCGGCACAGATACGCAGTATTTT.

This clonotype has at least ten counts. The V gene is TRBV20-1, the J gene TRBJ2-4; D tentatively reads TRBD1 or TRBD2 (5 bases each). V lost 5 bases and J 0 bases, leaving 17 bases between the germline ends. CDR1 and CDR2 from the germline V gene are DFQATT and SNEGSKA (reference sequence). CDR3 length equals 16 residues. The CDR3 DNA is TGCAGTGCTCTACCGGCCCCCGGGACAGCCAAAAACATTCAGTACTTC. Translating it yields CSALPAPGTAKNIQYF.

This clonotype is medium-sized in the sample. In DNA form, the CDR3 reads TGTGCCAGCAGCTCGTCTAGCGGGGCCTACAATGAGCAGTTCTTC. As protein: CASSSSSGAYNEQFF. V and J are TRBV7-3 and TRBJ2-1, with 9 bases identical to TRBD2. Germline V gives CDR1 SGHTA, CDR2 FQGTGA. The CDR3 consists of 15 residues. The V and J ends lost 4 bases and 2 bases, in that order; junction bases with no gene match: 3.

In this sample, this clonotype is large. V is TRBV7-9 and J is TRBJ2-6; D may be TRBD1 (6 bases). From germline, CDR1 is SEHNR and CDR2 FQNEAQ (reference sequence). Deletions cut 7 bases from V and 3 bases from J, with 19 bases between. The CDR3 loop spans 17 amino acids. CDR3 in DNA: TGTGCCAGCACTCTCCCCAGGGGCGCGGATGGGGCCAACGTCCTGACTTTC. Its protein product is CASTLPRGADGANVLTF.

V gene TRBV30 combines with J gene TRBJ2-7, with D possibly matching TRBD1 (5 bases). Germline lookup yields CDR1 GTSNPN and CDR2 SVGIG (reference sequence). Trimming removed 5 bases from V and 2 bases from J, with 13 bases in between. The CDR3 is made up of 13 amino acids. DNA of the CDR3: TGTGCCTGGGGGGCAAGTTCCCCCTACGAGCAGTACTTC. Its protein is CAWGASSPYEQYF.

This clonotype turned up a few times. The chain employs TRBV19 and TRBJ2-3; TRBD2 matches 10 bases. The CDR3 totals 14 residues. CDR1 is LNHDA, CDR2 SQIVND, per germline (reference sequence). The trim removed 7 bases at V and 1 base at J, leaving 2 bases unmatched. In DNA form, the CDR3 reads TGTGCCAGTACCGGGACTAGCGGCACAGATACGCAGTATTTT. Protein product: CASTGTSGTDTQYF.